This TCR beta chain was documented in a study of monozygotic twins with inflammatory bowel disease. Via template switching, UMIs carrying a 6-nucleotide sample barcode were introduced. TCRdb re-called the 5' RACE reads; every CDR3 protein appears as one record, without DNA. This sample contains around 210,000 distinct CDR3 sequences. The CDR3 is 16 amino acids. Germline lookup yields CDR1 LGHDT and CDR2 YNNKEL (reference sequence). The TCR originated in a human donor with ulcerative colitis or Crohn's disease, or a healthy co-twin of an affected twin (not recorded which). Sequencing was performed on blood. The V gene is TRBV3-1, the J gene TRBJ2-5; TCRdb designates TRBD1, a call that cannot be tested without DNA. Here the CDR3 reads CASSHLRDGERETQYF.